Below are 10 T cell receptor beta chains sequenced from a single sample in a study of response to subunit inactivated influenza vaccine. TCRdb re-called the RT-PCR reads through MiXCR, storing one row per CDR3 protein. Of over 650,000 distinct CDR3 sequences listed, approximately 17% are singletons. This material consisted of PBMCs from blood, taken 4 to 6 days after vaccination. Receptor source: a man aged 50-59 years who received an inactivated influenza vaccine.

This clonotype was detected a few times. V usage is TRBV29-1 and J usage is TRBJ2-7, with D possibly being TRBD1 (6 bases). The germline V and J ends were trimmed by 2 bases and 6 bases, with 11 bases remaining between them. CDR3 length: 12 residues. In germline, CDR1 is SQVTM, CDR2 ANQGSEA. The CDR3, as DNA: TGCAGCGTTGAACTGGGGGCGGTCGAGCAGTACTTC. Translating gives CSVELGAVEQYF.

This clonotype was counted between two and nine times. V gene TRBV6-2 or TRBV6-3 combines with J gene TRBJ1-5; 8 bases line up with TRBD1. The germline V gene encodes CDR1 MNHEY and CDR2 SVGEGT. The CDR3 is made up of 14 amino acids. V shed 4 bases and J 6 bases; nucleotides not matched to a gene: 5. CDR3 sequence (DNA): TGTGCCAGCAGTTCCGGACAGGGTTTTCAGCCCCAGCATTTT. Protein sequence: CASSSGQGFQPQHF.

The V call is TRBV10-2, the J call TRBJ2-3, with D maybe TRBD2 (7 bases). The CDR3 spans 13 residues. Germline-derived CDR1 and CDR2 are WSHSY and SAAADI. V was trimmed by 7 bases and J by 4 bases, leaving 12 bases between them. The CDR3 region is CASNVGGADTQYF. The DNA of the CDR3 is TGCGCCAGCAATGTAGGGGGGGCAGATACGCAGTATTTT.

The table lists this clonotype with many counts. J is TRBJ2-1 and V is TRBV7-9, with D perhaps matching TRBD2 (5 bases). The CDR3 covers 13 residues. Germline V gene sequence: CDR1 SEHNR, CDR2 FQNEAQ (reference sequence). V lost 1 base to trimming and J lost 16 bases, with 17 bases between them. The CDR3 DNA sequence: TGTGCCAGCAGCTTAGTGCGGGCGGAGCGAGGCTTCTTC. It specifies CASSLVRAERGFF.

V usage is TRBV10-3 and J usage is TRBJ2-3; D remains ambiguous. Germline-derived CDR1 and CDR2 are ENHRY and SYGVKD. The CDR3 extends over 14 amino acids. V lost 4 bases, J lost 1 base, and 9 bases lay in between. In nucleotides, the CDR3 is TGTGCCATCAGTGGAGTTTCCCGCACAGATACGCAGTATTTT. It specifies CAISGVSRTDTQYF.

The DNA for the CDR3 is TGCGCCAGCAGCTTGTACGCGGCGGGGGGACCGGGGTGGTACGAGCAGTACTTC. This encodes CASSLYAAGGPGWYEQYF. This rearrangement joins TRBV5-1 to TRBJ2-7, with 8 bases aligning to TRBD2. The length of the CDR3 is 18 residues. From germline, CDR1 is SGHRS and CDR2 YFSETQ. The V gene end was trimmed by 1 base and the J gene end by 4 bases; junction bases not matched to a gene: 16. Full variable domain (remainder filled in from reference TRBV5-1 and TRBJ2-7): KAGVTQTPRYLIKTRGQQVTLSCSPISGHRSVSWYQQTPGQGLQFLFEYFSETQRNKGNFPGRFSGRQFSNSRSEMNVSTLELGDSALYLCASSLYAAGGPGWYEQYFGPGTRLTVT.

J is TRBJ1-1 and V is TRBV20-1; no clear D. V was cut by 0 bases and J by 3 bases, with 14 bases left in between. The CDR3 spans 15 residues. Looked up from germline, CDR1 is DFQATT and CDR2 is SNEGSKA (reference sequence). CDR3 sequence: CSARDWEGVDTEAFF. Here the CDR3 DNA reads TGCAGTGCTAGAGATTGGGAGGGAGTGGACACTGAAGCTTTCTTT.

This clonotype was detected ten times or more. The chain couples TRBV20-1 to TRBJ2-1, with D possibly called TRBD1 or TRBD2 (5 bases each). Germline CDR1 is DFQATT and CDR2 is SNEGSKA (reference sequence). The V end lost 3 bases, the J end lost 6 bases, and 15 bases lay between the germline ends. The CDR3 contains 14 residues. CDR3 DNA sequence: TGCAGTGCTAGTCTGTCTGCCGGGGCCAATGAGCAGTTCTTC. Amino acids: CSASLSAGANEQFF.

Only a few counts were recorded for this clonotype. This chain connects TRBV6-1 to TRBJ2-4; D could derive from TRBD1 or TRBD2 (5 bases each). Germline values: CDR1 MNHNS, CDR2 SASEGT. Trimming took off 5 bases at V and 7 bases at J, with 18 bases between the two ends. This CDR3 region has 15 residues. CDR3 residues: CASSRYAGRRNIQYF. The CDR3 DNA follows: TGTGCCAGCAGTCGATACGCAGGGCGGAGGAACATTCAGTACTTC.

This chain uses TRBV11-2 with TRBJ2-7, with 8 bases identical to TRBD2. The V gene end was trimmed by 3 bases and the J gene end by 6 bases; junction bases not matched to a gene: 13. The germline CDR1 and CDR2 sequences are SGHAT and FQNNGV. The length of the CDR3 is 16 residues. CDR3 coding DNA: TGTGCCAGCAGCTTGTTATTAGCGGGAATCGGGGGCGAGCAGTACTTC. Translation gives CASSLLLAGIGGEQYF. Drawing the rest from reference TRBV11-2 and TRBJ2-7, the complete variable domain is EAGVAQSPRYKIIEKRQSVAFWCNPISGHATLYWYQQILGQGPKLLIQFQNNGVVDDSQLPKDRFSAERLKGVDSTLKIQPAKLEDSAVYLCASSLLLAGIGGEQYFGPGTRLTVT.